A single sample gave rise to the 21 T cell receptor beta chains below, sequenced in a study of blood T cells in healthy people across ages (dated by TCRdb to the mid-2010s). To prepare the library, 5' RACE was applied. A second PCR of roughly 6 to 11 cycles was run with a J-beta primer mix and a sample-barcoded 5' primer. TCRdb ran its own pipeline on the public reads, namely fastp trimming at Q25 and MiXCR clone calling, and kept in-frame beta chains. Rows with one shared CDR3 protein collapse into an entry with the most common genes and DNA. The sample profile shows 1.8 million or so distinct CDR3 sequences; more than 35% of them were found once. Clones ranked in the top ten supply under 25% of the sample. Sequencing was done on a sample of blood. Every receptor here comes from a human donor in good health.

The chain links TRBV12-3 or TRBV12-4 to TRBJ1-2; D unresolved. Between the trimmed V and J ends, which lost 4 bases and 5 bases, there was a span of 14 bases. This CDR3 spans 14 amino acids. The CDR3 protein is CASSYDWLGYGYTF. Here the CDR3 DNA reads TGTGCCAGCAGTTATGACTGGCTAGGGTATGGCTACACCTTC.

The chain recombines TRBV5-1 with TRBJ2-5; 7 bases line up with TRBD1. Germline V CDR1 and CDR2: SGHRS, YFSETQ. V was pared by 4 bases and J by 1 base, with 7 bases of the junction left unmatched. This CDR3 has 15 residues. The CDR3 DNA follows: TGCGCCAGCAGCAAAGGGGACAGCGCCCAAGAGACCCAGTACTTC. It codes for CASSKGDSAQETQYF.

On this clonotype itself: This could be a read error, since a much larger clone is one nucleotide away. The rearrangement joins TRBV29-1 to TRBJ1-2, with D hard to call. V was pared by 2 bases and J by 6 bases, with 16 bases between. The CDR3 is made up of 14 amino acids. CDR1 and CDR2 from the germline V gene are SQVTM and ANQGSEA. The CDR3 bases are TGCAGCGTTGAACCCTGCTGGGCAATAGATGGCTACACCTTC. Translating it yields CSVEPCWAIDGYTF.

This clonotype appeared a few times. With a much larger clone just one base away, this may be a read error. The V gene is TRBV4-1, the J gene TRBJ2-5, with D perhaps assigned TRBD1 or TRBD2 (5 bases each). The closer fit of TRBJ2-7 to the DNA end suggests the J call may be wrong. There are 13 residues in the CDR3. The V gene's germline CDR1 is MGHRA and CDR2 YSYEKL. The CDR3 protein is CTSSHGAEGEQYF. In DNA, the CDR3 is TGCACCAGCAGCCACGGGGCAGAGGGCGAGCAGTACTTC.

The gene calls are TRBV20-1 and TRBJ2-3; 7 bases map to TRBD2. Germline CDR1 DFQATT, CDR2 SNEGSKA (reference sequence). V lost 3 bases, J lost 2 bases, and 5 bases stayed unmatched. CDR3 length: 14 residues. CDR3 region: CSARDAGDTDTQYF. The CDR3 nucleotides are TGCAGTGCTAGGGACGCGGGGGACACAGATACGCAGTATTTT.

V usage is TRBV6-1 and J usage is TRBJ1-5; the D is unclear. CDR1 MNHNS and CDR2 SASEGT come from the germline V gene. The CDR3 runs to 12 residues. V shed 2 bases and J shed 6 bases, with 5 bases lying between them. CDR3 coding DNA: TGTGCCAGCAGTGAAAACTTTCAGCCCCAGCATTTT. It yields the protein CASSENFQPQHF.

This clonotype appeared many times. The rearrangement joins TRBV2 to TRBJ2-3; D may be TRBD2 (6 bases). The CDR3 sequence is 15 residues long. V was clipped by 3 bases and J by 4 bases, with 14 bases between them. CDR1 and CDR2 from the germline V gene are SNHLY and FYNNEI. This CDR3 reads CASSDYGLQADTQYF. Written as DNA, the CDR3 is TGTGCCAGCAGTGATTACGGACTACAGGCAGATACGCAGTATTTT.

This clonotype was seen a few times. V is TRBV21-1 and J is TRBJ2-1; the D call TRBD1 from the table was never checked on the DNA. TRBV21-1 is a listed pseudogene. The CDR3 is made up of 16 amino acids. The CDR3 protein is CASSRKETDSYNEQFF. The CDR3 DNA is TGTGCCAGCAGCAGAAAAGAGACAGACTCCTACAATGAGCAGTTCTTC.

As for this clonotype: The junction departs from germline at one end; a sequencing error may be responsible. The chain has TRBV4-3 and TRBJ2-1; 11 positions match TRBD2. The CDR3 runs to 17 residues. Germline V gene sequence: CDR1 LGHNA, CDR2 YSLEER. CDR3 DNA sequence: TGCGCCGGCAGCTACTCATACGGGACTAGCGGATACAATGAGCAGTTCTTC. Its translation is CAGSYSYGTSGYNEQFF.

This clonotype was counted only a few times. The chain employs TRBV27 and TRBJ2-7; D may be TRBD2 (6 bases). The CDR3 consists of 16 residues. The V end was cut by 4 bases, the J end by 2 bases, with 18 bases between. Germline V gene lookup returns CDR1 MNHEY and CDR2 SMNVEV (reference sequence). The CDR3 DNA sequence: TGTGCCAGCAGTTCAGCGGTAGCGGATTCGGCCTACGAGCAGTACTTC. This sequence encodes CASSSAVADSAYEQYF.

The V call is TRBV15, the J call TRBJ2-3; weak D call: TRBD1 (6 bases). The germline CDR1 and CDR2 sequences are LNHNV and YYDKDF (reference sequence). This CDR3 has 14 amino acids. The V and J ends lost 0 bases and 7 bases respectively, with 11 bases between them. The CDR3 DNA follows: TGTGCCACCAGCAGAGACAGGACAGCCCATACGCAGTATTTT. Its translation is CATSRDRTAHTQYF.

V usage is TRBV7-2 and J usage is TRBJ2-1; 9 nucleotides match TRBD2. Germline CDR1 is SGHTA and CDR2 is FQGNSA. Trimming cost V 5 bases and J 2 bases; bases outside gene matches: 7. This CDR3 spans 16 amino acids. Here the CDR3 reads CASSLSGGLAYNEQFF. CDR3 nucleotide sequence: TGTGCCAGCAGCCTAAGCGGGGGGCTAGCCTACAATGAGCAGTTCTTC.

The table lists this clonotype with a few counts. This chain links TRBV2 with TRBJ2-5; no clear D. The CDR3 loop spans 14 amino acids. Trimming took 7 bases from V and 5 from J, leaving 17 bases between them. Germline values: CDR1 SNHLY, CDR2 FYNNEI. This CDR3 is CASKAVIIRETQYF. The CDR3 DNA reads as TGTGCCAGCAAGGCAGTTATAATTAGGGAGACCCAGTACTTC.

As for this clonotype: A read error is likely, as this CDR3 ends without the conserved phenylalanine or tryptophan. The DNA is left out, because the CDR3 cannot be placed on it with certainty; the CDR3 is given as TCRdb lists it. The chain combines TRBV7-6 with TRBJ2-5; TRBD1, the table's D call, was not compared with the DNA. The CDR3 length is 17 residues, termini included. CDR1 and CDR2 (germline): SGHVS, FNYEAQ. The CDR3 here is CASSPPGQGSLGYTFGS.

This rearrangement joins TRBV6-5 to TRBJ2-5; tentatively, D is TRBD2 (7 bases). The CDR3 runs 16 residues. The V gene lost 6 bases and the J gene lost 1 base, with 18 bases spanning the gap. Germline assignment: CDR1 MNHEY and CDR2 SVGAGI. The CDR3 here is CASSQTRRGPQETQYF. Here the CDR3 DNA reads TGTGCCAGCAGCCAAACCAGGCGGGGGCCCCAAGAGACCCAGTACTTC.

This clonotype was observed a handful of times. This chain uses TRBV10-3 with TRBJ2-3, with 12 bases identical to TRBD2. Trimming took 7 bases from V and 7 from J; bases not matched to a gene: 12. CDR3 length: 16 residues. Germline CDR1 reads ENHRY; CDR2 reads SYGVKD. This CDR3 reads CAIMSSGGAGGNTQYF. For the CDR3, the DNA is TGTGCCATCATGTCTAGCGGGGGGGCAGGTGGAAATACGCAGTATTTT.

This clonotype was recorded a few times. The chain joins TRBV11-2 to TRBJ2-1; 7 bases line up with TRBD2. The CDR3 spans 14 residues. Germline V lookup: CDR1 SGHAT, CDR2 FQNNGV. Losses at the gene ends were 7 bases for V and 4 bases for J; bases not matched to a gene: 7. DNA for the CDR3: TGTGCCAGCAACCTCCGGACTAGTTACAATGAGCAGTTCTTC. Encoded protein: CASNLRTSYNEQFF.

The chain combines TRBV12-3 or TRBV12-4 with TRBJ2-3, with D tentatively TRBD2 (5 bases). Trimming removed 5 bases from V and 0 bases from J, with 12 bases in between. This CDR3 has 15 residues. The CDR3 loop reads CASSVVPSSTDTQYF. DNA for the CDR3: TGTGCCAGCAGTGTAGTCCCTAGCAGCACAGATACGCAGTATTTT.

In its sample, this clonotype was seen a few times. The chain links TRBV27 to TRBJ2-1; perhaps D is TRBD1 or TRBD2 (5 bases each). V dropped 3 bases and J dropped 9 bases, with 12 bases sitting between them. This CDR3 region has 13 residues. Germline CDR1 and CDR2: MNHEY and SMNVEV (reference sequence). CDR3 sequence: CASSLVEGTEQFF. In DNA form, the CDR3 reads TGTGCCAGCAGTTTGGTAGAAGGGACTGAGCAGTTCTTC.

A word on this clonotype: One end of the junction fails to match germline, which may point to a read error. The rearrangement links TRBV7-2 to TRBJ2-3; TRBD1 might be the D (6 bases). Germline assignment: CDR1 SGHTA and CDR2 FQGNSA. This CDR3 region has 13 residues. For the CDR3, the DNA is TGTGCCAGCAGCTTTAGCACGACAGGTACGCAGTATTTT. This sequence encodes CASSFSTTGTQYF.

The sample holds a few counts of this clonotype. The V call is TRBV28, the J call TRBJ1-5; TRBD1 is a possible D gene (6 bases). There are 15 residues in the CDR3. Trimming took off 6 bases at V and 3 bases at J, with 15 bases between the two ends. Germline lookup yields CDR1 MDHEN and CDR2 SYDVKM. CDR3 in DNA: TGTGCCAGCAGCCGAAGTCGGGACACCAATCAGCCCCAGCATTTT. It specifies CASSRSRDTNQPQHF.